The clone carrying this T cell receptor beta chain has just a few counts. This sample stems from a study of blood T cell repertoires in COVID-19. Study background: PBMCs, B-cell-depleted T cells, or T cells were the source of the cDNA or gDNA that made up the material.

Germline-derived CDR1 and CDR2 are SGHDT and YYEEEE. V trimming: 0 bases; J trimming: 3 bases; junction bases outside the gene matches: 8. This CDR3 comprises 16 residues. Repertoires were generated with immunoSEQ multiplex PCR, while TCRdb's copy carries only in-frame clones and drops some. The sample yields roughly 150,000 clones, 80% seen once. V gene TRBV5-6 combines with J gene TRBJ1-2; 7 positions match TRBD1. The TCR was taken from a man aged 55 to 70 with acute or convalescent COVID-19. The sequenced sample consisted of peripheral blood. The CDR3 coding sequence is TGTGCCAGCAGCTTGGCCAAAGGGGGCGTTGACTATGGCTACACCTTC. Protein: CASSLAKGGVDYGYTF.